The T cell receptor (beta chain) described here comes from a study of early T cells in non-severe SARS-CoV-2 infection. Study-wide background: Sequencing of bulk RNA from unsorted whole blood was done, without chain pairing.

TCRdb analysed the 5' RACE reads with MiXCR anew, one entry per CDR3 protein. The sample includes more than 65,000 distinct CDR3 sequences, 4% to 6% of them seen just once. In this sample, this clonotype turned up many times. This sequence originates from an adult who was a healthcare worker with PCR-confirmed SARS-CoV-2 infection or an uninfected control (not recorded which). The donor label of this sample is uncertain. The material sequenced was whole blood, taken at baseline.

CDR3 sequence (DNA): TGTGCCAGCAGCTCCCCTAGCGGGGGGGACAATGAGCAGTTCTTC. Protein sequence: CASSSPSGGDNEQFF. The V gene is TRBV9, the J gene TRBJ2-1; TRBD2 matches 12 bases. The trim removed 4 bases at V and 5 bases at J, leaving 4 bases unmatched. CDR3 length: 15 amino acids. Germline values: CDR1 SGDLS, CDR2 YYNGEE.